These 20 T cell receptor beta chains came from one sample sequenced in a study of tumor-infiltrating lymphocytes in oesophageal squamous cell carcinoma. In TCRdb, the PCR reads were re-called with MiXCR into one record per CDR3 protein. The sample has 17,000 or so distinct CDR3 sequences, roughly 50% seen once. Sequenced material: normal esophageal tissue next to the tumor. These receptors all come from a female donor with esophageal squamous cell carcinoma.

This clonotype was observed at least ten times. CDR3 nucleotides: TGCGCCAGCAGCTATGACAGGGGGCTCGTCGACGAGCAGTACTTC. This gives the protein CASSYDRGLVDEQYF. This chain joins TRBV5-1 and TRBJ2-7; TRBD1 matches at 10 bases. The CDR3 consists of 15 residues. The trim removed 3 bases at V and 5 bases at J, leaving 8 bases unmatched. Germline CDR1 and CDR2: SGHRS and YFSETQ.

The gene calls are TRBV7-9 and TRBJ2-5; 8 positions agree with TRBD1. TRBJ2-7 matches the DNA end more closely, so the J call is doubtful. Per the germline V gene, CDR1 is SEHNR and CDR2 is FQNEAQ (reference sequence). The CDR3 spans 15 residues. In DNA, the CDR3 is TGTGCCAGCAGCTTAAGGACAGGGACTTCCTACGAGCAGTACTTC. Its translation: CASSLRTGTSYEQYF.

This clonotype is medium-sized (0.01 to 0.1%) within its sample. The chain carries TRBV7-2 and TRBJ1-5, with a weak D call TRBD1 (5 bases). The V gene's germline CDR1 is SGHTA and CDR2 FQGNSA. Trimming took off 3 bases at V and 5 bases at J, with 11 bases between the two ends. The length of the CDR3 is 14 residues. This chain's CDR3 is CASSFGQGHQPQHF. The DNA for the CDR3 is TGTGCCAGCAGCTTCGGGCAGGGTCATCAGCCCCAGCATTTT.

In the case of this clonotype: No conserved phenylalanine or tryptophan is present at the end of the CDR3, so a read error is the likely explanation. It is unclear where the CDR3 begins or ends on the DNA, so no DNA is shown, and the CDR3 is as TCRdb lists it. The chain carries TRBV7-3 and TRBJ2-3; TRBD2 is the table's D call, not checked against the DNA. The CDR3 is 20 amino acids long, termini counted. The germline gives CDR1 SGHTA, CDR2 FQGTGA. Here the CDR3 reads CASSLSGQRLYLPTSSTSVR.

This chain uses TRBV10-1 with TRBJ2-7; D may be TRBD2 (5 bases). The J call may be incorrect, as the DNA end agrees better with TRBJ2-5. The germline V gene has CDR1 WNHNN and CDR2 SYGVQD (reference sequence). This CDR3 has 13 residues. The CDR3 bases are TGCGCCAGCAGTGAAGGCGGGCTGGAGACCCAGTACTTC. Its translation is CASSEGGLETQYF.

This clonotype turned up a few times. The chain combines TRBV7-6 with TRBJ2-3; TRBD1 matches at 7 bases. The ends lost 1 base at V and 6 bases at J; junction bases unmatched: 4. Germline V gene sequence: CDR1 SGHVS, CDR2 FNYEAQ. The CDR3 runs 14 residues. The CDR3 here is CASSLVVRGDTQYF. Written as DNA, the CDR3 is TGTGCCAGCAGCTTAGTTGTCAGGGGGGATACGCAGTATTTT.

The V call is TRBV7-6, the J call TRBJ2-4; maybe TRBD1 (6 bases). The closer fit of TRBJ2-1 to the DNA end suggests the J call may be wrong. The CDR3 runs 11 residues. CDR1 is SGHVS and CDR2 is FNYEAQ in the germline V gene. The CDR3 nucleotides read TGTGCCAACAGGGCGGCTAATGAGCAGTTCTTC. Translating gives CANRAANEQFF.

J is TRBJ2-6 and V is TRBV14; 8 bases are shared with TRBD2. CDR1 and CDR2 (germline): SGHDN, FVKESK. V trimming: 3 bases; J trimming: 0 bases; junction bases outside the gene matches: 4. This CDR3 region has 17 residues. The CDR3 protein is CASSHLAGTSGANVLTF. The CDR3 DNA reads as TGTGCCAGCAGCCATTTAGCGGGGACCTCTGGGGCCAACGTCCTGACTTTC.

The table lists this clonotype with many counts. A much larger clonotype is one base distant, so this may be a read error. The chain couples TRBV6-1 to TRBJ2-1; 11 bases agree with TRBD2. The DNA end is a closer match to TRBJ2-7, so the J assignment may be wrong. Germline V gives CDR1 MNHNS, CDR2 SASEGT. There are 17 residues in the CDR3. The CDR3: CASSSTSGGNSYNEQYF. The CDR3 DNA reads TGTGCCAGCAGTTCTACTAGCGGGGGTAACTCCTACAATGAGCAGTACTTC.

V usage is TRBV12-3 or TRBV12-4 and J usage is TRBJ2-4; 9 nucleotides line up with TRBD1. CDR3 length: 13 amino acids. Trimming took 7 bases from V and 8 from J; bases not matched to a gene: 6. The DNA of the CDR3 is TGTGCCAGCACTTGGGACAGGGCAGACATTCAGTACTTC. Its protein is CASTWDRADIQYF.

The table lists this clonotype with a count of one. The chain recombines TRBV7-6 with TRBJ2-5, with 10 nucleotides matching TRBD1. The assigned J gene may be wrong: the sequence end matches TRBJ2-7 better. The CDR3 covers 14 residues. Germline loops: CDR1 SGHVS, CDR2 FNYEAQ. The CDR3 bases are TGTGCCAGCAGCTTTGGACAGGGGGTTCTCGAGCAGTACTTC. It encodes CASSFGQGVLEQYF.

This sequence joins TRBV7-3 and TRBJ1-1; D not resolved. Per germline, CDR1 SGHTA and CDR2 FQGTGA. The V end lost 5 bases, the J end lost 0 bases, and 13 bases lay between the germline ends. The CDR3 runs to 15 residues. The CDR3 loop reads CASSPRGGLNTEAFF. The CDR3 DNA reads TGTGCCAGCAGCCCCCGTGGTGGGCTGAACACTGAAGCTTTCTTT.

The genes are TRBV7-6 and TRBJ2-3; 12 bases match TRBD2. With the DNA end fitting TRBJ2-7 better, the J assignment may be wrong. Per germline, CDR1 SGHVS and CDR2 FNYEAQ. This CDR3 has 15 amino acids. The CDR3 here is CASSLRLAGEDEQYF. The CDR3 DNA follows: TGTGCCAGCAGCCTCCGACTAGCGGGAGAGGATGAGCAGTACTTC.

The chain links TRBV7-2 to TRBJ2-4; the D is unclear. The closer fit of TRBJ2-7 to the DNA end suggests the J call may be wrong. The CDR3 is 12 residues long. CDR1 and CDR2 from the germline V gene are SGHTA and FQGNSA. The CDR3 reads CASSQIAYEQYF. DNA for the CDR3: TGTGCCAGCAGCCAGATCGCCTACGAGCAGTACTTC.

The chain joins TRBV5-8 to TRBJ2-3; D is uncertain. The tail of the sequence fits TRBJ2-1 better, so the J call may be wrong. Germline assignment: CDR1 SGHTS and CDR2 YDEGEE. The CDR3 runs to 11 residues. CDR3 bases: TGTGCCAGCAGCTCCTCGAATGAGCAGTTCTTC. Translating it yields CASSSSNEQFF.

Only a few counts were recorded for this clonotype. CDR3 DNA: TGTGCCAGCAGCTTATCCCCACTAGCGGGAGAGGGTGAGCAGTTCTTC. This codes for CASSLSPLAGEGEQFF. The chain has TRBV11-2 and TRBJ2-1, with TRBD2 matching over 11 bases. Per germline, CDR1 SGHAT and CDR2 FQNNGV. The CDR3 sequence is 16 residues long. J lost 9 bases, V lost 2 bases, and 9 bases had no gene match.

The chain joins TRBV7-2 to TRBJ2-3; TRBD2 agrees at 7 bases. Per the germline V gene, CDR1 is SGHTA and CDR2 is FQGNSA. V shed 5 bases and J 4 bases; nucleotides not matched to a gene: 12. The CDR3 extends over 16 amino acids. CDR3 coding DNA: TGTGCCAGCAGCGCGCAGGGAGGGGATGGGGCAGATACGCAGTATTTT. It yields the protein CASSAQGGDGADTQYF.

This clonotype was seen ten or more times. With a much larger clone just one base away, this may be a read error. The V gene is TRBV27, the J gene TRBJ2-7; D not resolved. The CDR3 is 12 amino acids. Per the germline V gene, CDR1 is MNHEY and CDR2 is SMNVEV (reference sequence). Trimming cost V 8 bases and J 7 bases, with 15 bases left between them. CDR3 residues: CASSPGYSEQYF. The CDR3 nucleotides are TGTGCCAGCTCTCCCGGGTACTCTGAGCAGTACTTC.

Turning to this clonotype: Since the CDR3 does not end with the conserved phenylalanine or tryptophan, this likely comes from a read error. The limits of the CDR3 on the DNA are not certain, so only TCRdb's listed CDR3 is given. The rearrangement uses TRBV28 and TRBJ2-6; whether TRBD1, the table's D call, matches the DNA was not checked. Germline loops: CDR1 MDHEN, CDR2 SYDVKM. Termini included, the CDR3 measures 14 amino acids. The CDR3 here is CASSLWGLGYTFGS.

This clonotype was seen ten or more times. This may be a read error, as it is one base from a much larger clone. The chain uses TRBV27 and TRBJ2-1, with D possibly being TRBD1 or TRBD2 (6 bases each). The last part of the DNA fits TRBJ2-7 better; the J call may be wrong. The CDR3 extends over 18 amino acids. Germline V lookup: CDR1 MNHEY, CDR2 SMNVEV (reference sequence). Written as DNA, the CDR3 is TGTGCCAGCAGTTCCGGGACATATGCGGGAATTTCCTACAATGAGCAGTACTTC. Translated, it gives CASSSGTYAGISYNEQYF.